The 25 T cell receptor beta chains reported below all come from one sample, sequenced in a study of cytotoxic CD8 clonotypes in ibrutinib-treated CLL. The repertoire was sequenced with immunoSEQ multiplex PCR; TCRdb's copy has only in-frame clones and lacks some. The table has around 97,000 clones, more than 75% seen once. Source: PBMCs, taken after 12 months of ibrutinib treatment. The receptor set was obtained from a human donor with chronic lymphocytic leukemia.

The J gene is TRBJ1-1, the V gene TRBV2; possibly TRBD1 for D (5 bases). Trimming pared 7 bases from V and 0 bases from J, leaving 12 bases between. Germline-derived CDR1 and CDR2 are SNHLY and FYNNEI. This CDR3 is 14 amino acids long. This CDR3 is CASNPDRMNTEAFF. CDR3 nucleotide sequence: TGTGCCAGCAACCCTGACAGAATGAACACTGAAGCTTTCTTT.

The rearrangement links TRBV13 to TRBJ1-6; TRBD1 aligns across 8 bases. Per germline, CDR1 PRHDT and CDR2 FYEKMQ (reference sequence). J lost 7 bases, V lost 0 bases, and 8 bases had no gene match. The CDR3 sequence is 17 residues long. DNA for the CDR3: TGTGCCAGCAGCTTAGGCCTCCCGACAGGGGAAAATTCACCCCTCCACTTT. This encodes CASSLGLPTGENSPLHF. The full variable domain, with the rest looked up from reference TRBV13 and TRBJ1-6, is AAGVIQSPRHLIKEKRETATLKCYPIPRHDTVYWYQQGPGQDPQFLISFYEKMQSDKGSIPDRFSAQQFSDYHSELNMSSLELGDSALYFCASSLGLPTGENSPLHFGNGTRLTVT.

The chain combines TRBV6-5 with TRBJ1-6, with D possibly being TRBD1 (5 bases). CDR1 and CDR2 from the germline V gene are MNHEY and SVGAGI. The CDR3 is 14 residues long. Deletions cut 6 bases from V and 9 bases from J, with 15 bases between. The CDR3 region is CASRHQGFSSPLHF. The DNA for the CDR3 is TGTGCCAGCAGGCACCAGGGCTTCAGTTCACCCCTCCACTTT.

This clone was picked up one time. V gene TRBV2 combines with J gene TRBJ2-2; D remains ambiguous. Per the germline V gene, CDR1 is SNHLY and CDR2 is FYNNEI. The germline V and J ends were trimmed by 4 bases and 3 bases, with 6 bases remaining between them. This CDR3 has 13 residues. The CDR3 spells CASSVIDTGELFF. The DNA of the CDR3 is TGTGCCAGCAGTGTTATCGACACCGGGGAGCTGTTTTTT.

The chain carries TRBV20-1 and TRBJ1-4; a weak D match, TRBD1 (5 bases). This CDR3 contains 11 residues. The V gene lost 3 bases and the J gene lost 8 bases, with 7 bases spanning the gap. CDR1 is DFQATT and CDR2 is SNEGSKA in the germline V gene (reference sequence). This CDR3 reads CSASRGEKLFF. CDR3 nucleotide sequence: TGCAGTGCTAGTCGGGGGGAAAAACTGTTTTTT.

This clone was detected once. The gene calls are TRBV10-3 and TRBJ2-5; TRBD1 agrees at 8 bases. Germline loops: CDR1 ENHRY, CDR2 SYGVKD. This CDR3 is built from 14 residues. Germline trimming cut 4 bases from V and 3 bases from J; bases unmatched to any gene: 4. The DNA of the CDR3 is TGTGCCATCAGTGCTATGACAGGGGAAGAGACCCAGTACTTC. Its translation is CAISAMTGEETQYF.

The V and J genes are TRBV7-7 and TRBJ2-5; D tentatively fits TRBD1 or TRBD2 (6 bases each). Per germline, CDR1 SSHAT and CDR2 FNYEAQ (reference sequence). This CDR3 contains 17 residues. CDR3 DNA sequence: TGTGCTAGCGCCCGGGGTCTGTCCGGGGGCAGCGGAGAGACCCAGTACTTC. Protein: CASARGLSGGSGETQYF.

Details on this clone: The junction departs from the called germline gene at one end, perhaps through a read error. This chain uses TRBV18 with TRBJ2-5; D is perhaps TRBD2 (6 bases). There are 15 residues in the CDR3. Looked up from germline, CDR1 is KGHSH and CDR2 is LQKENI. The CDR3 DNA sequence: TGTGCCAGCTCAACACCCGGGGGTGGACAAGAGACCCAGTACTTC. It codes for CASSTPGGGQETQYF.

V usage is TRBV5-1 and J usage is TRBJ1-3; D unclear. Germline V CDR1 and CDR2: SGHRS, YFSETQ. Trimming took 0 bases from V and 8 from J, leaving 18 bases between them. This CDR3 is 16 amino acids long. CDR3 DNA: TGCGCCAGCAGCTTGGCCAAGGGCCCGCGTAGGGACACCATATATTTT. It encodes CASSLAKGPRRDTIYF.

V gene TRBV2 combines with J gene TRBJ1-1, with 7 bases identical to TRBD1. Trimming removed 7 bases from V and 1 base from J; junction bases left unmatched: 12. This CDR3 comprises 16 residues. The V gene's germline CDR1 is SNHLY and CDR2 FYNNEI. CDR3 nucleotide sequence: TGTGCCAGCACCGGCCCCGGGACAGCTAAGAACACTGAAGCTTTCTTT. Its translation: CASTGPGTAKNTEAFF.

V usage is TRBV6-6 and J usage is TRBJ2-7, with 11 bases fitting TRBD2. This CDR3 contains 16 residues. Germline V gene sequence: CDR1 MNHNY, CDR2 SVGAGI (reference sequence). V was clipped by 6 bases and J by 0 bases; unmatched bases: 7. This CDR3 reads CASRTSGGVVSYEQYF. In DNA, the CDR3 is TGTGCCAGCAGAACTAGCGGGGGTGTGGTCTCCTACGAGCAGTACTTC.

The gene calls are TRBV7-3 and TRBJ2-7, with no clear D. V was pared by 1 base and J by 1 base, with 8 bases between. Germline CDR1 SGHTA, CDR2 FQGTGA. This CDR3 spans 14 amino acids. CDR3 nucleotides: TGTGCCAGCAGCTTAAACCCAGATTCCTACGAGCAGTACTTC. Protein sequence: CASSLNPDSYEQYF.

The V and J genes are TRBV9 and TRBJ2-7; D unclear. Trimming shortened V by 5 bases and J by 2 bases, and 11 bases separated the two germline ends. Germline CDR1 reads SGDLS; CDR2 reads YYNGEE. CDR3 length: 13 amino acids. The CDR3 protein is CASSTGSTYEQYF. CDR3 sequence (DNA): TGTGCCAGCAGTACCGGGTCCACCTACGAGCAGTACTTC.

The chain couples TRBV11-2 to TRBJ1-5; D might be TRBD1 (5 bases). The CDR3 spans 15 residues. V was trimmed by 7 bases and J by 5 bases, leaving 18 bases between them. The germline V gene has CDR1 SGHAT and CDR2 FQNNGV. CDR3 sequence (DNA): TGTGCCAGCACCTTTAATGGGGCAGTTTATCAGCCCCAGCATTTT. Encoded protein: CASTFNGAVYQPQHF.

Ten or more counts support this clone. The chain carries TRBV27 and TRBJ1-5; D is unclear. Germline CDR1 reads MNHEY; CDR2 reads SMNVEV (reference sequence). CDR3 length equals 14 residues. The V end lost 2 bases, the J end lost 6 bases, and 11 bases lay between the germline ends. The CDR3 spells CASSLREGSQPQHF. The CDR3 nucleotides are TGTGCCAGCAGTTTAAGGGAGGGTAGTCAGCCCCAGCATTTT.

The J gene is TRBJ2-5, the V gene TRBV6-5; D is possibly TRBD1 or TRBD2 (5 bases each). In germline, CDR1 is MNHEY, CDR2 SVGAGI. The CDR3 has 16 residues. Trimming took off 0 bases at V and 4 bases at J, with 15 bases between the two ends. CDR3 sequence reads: CASSYSPRAEGETQYF. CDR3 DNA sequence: TGTGCCAGCAGTTACTCTCCCAGGGCCGAGGGAGAGACCCAGTACTTC.

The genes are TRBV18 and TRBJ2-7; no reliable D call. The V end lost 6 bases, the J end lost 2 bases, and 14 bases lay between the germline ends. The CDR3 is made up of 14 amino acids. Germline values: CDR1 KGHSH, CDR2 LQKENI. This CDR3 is CASSPEPNTYEQYF. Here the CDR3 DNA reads TGTGCCAGCTCCCCCGAGCCAAATACCTACGAGCAGTACTTC.

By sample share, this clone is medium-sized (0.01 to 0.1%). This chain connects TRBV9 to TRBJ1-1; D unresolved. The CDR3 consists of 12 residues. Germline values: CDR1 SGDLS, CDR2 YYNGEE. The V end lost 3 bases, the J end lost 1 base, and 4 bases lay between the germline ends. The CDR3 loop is CASSGANTEAFF. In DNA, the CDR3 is TGTGCCAGCAGCGGGGCGAACACTGAAGCTTTCTTT.

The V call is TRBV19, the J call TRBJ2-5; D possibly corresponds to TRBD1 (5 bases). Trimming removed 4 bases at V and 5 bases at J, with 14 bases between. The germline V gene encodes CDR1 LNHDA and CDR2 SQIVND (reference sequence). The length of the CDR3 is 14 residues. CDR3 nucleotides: TGTGCCAGTAGTACATTCCAGGGAAGGGAGACCCAGTACTTC. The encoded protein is CASSTFQGRETQYF.

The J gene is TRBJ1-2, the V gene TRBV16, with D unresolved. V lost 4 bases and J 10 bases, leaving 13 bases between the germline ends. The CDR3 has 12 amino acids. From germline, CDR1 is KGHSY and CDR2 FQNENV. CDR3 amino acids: CASSRLNAHYTF. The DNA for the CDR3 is TGTGCCAGCAGCCGCCTGAACGCTCACTACACCTTC. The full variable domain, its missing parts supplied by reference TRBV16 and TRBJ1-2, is GEEVAQTPKHLVRGEGQKAKLYCAPIKGHSYVFWYQQVLKNEFKFLISFQNENVFDETGMPKERFSAKCLPNSPCSLEIQATKLEDSAVYFCASSRLNAHYTFGSGTRLTVV.

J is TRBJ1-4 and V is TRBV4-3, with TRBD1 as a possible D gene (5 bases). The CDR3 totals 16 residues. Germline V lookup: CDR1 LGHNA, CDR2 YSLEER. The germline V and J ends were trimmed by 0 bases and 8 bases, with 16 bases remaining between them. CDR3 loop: CASSQEAAGGWEKLFF. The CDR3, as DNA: TGCGCCAGCAGCCAAGAGGCCGCGGGGGGTTGGGAAAAACTGTTTTTT.

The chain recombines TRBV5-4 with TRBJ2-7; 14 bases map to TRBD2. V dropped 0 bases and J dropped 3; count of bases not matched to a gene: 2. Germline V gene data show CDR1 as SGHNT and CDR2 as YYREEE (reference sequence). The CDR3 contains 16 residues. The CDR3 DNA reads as TGTGCCAGCAGCTTGGGAGGACTAGCGGGGGGCTACGAGCAGTACTTC. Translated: CASSLGGLAGGYEQYF.

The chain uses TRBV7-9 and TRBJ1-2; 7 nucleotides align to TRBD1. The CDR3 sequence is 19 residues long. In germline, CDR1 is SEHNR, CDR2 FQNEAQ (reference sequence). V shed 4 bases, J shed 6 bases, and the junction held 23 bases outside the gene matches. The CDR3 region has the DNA TGTGCCAGCAGCTCACCCAACCCCACCTACAGGGGCGCAGGTGATGGCTACACCTTC. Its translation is CASSSPNPTYRGAGDGYTF.

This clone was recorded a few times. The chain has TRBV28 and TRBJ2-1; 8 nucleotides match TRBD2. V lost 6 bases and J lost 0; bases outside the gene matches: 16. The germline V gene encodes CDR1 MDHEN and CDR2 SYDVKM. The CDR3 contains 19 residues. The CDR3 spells CASSLLIFTSGVSYNEQFF. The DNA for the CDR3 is TGTGCCAGCAGCCTACTCATCTTTACTAGCGGAGTCTCCTACAATGAGCAGTTCTTC. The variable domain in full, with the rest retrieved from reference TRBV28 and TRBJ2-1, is DVKVTQSSRYLVKRTGEKVFLECVQDMDHENMFWYRQDPGLGLRLIYFSYDVKMKEKGDIPEGYSVSREKKERFSLILESASTNQTSMYLCASSLLIFTSGVSYNEQFFGPGTRLTVL.

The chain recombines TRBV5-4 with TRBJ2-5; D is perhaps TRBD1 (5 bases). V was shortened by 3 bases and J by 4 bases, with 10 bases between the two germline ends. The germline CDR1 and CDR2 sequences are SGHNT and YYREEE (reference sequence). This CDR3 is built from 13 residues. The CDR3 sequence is CASSSQVRETQYF. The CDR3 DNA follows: TGTGCCAGCAGCTCACAGGTCCGAGAGACCCAGTACTTC.